Following are 2 T cell receptor beta chains from one sample sequenced in a study of blood T cell repertoires in COVID-19. Clones were read by immunoSEQ multiplex PCR, and TCRdb kept only the in-frame ones, dropping some. The table includes some 200,000 clones, approximately 82% detected once. The sequenced sample was PBMCs or T cells enriched from blood (not recorded which). The receptors here all came from a woman aged 60-70 years with acute COVID-19.

This clone has only a few counts. The chain has TRBV4-3 and TRBJ2-1; possible D gene TRBD1, 6 bases. The CDR3 sequence is 16 residues long. The V gene's germline CDR1 is LGHNA and CDR2 YSLEER. Trimming removed 4 bases at V and 0 bases at J, with 13 bases between. CDR3 nucleotides: TGCGCCAGCAGCCGGAAAGGGACACCCTCCTACAATGAGCAGTTCTTC. It specifies CASSRKGTPSYNEQFF.

This clone was observed once. J is TRBJ1-3 and V is TRBV9, with D possibly TRBD1 on 6 matching bases. Trimming left V 3 bases short and J 0 bases short, with 13 bases between. The CDR3 is 16 amino acids. Looked up from germline, CDR1 is SGDLS and CDR2 is YYNGEE. CDR3 loop: CASSDLLQGSGNTIYF. The CDR3 DNA reads as TGTGCCAGCAGCGACTTGTTACAGGGCTCTGGAAACACCATATATTTT.